This T cell receptor (beta chain) is drawn from a study of PD-1 blockade in classical Hodgkin lymphoma. Time point here: cycle 4 day 1 (C4D1), after less than 7 weeks of nivolumab. All patients relapsed after autologous stem cell transplantation, and brentuximab vedotin exposure varied. Sequenced by immunoSEQ multiplex PCR; TCRdb stores in-frame clones only, minus some. The sample lists 15,000 to 20,000 clones; around two thirds were seen once. The J segment lost 0 bases and the V segment lost 6 bases, leaving 17 bases of the junction unmatched. The CDR3 consists of 18 residues. CDR1 is SGDLS and CDR2 is YYNGEE in the germline V gene.

The chain has TRBV9 and TRBJ2-5; 7 bases map to TRBD2. The source is a human donor with classical Hodgkin lymphoma. The sample here was peripheral blood mononuclear cells (PBMCs), taken before the fourth cycle of nivolumab. The CDR3 reads CASTPRGGSRGNQETQYF. The CDR3 DNA reads TGTGCCAGCACCCCCCGGGGCGGGAGCCGGGGGAACCAAGAGACCCAGTACTTC.